A selection of T cell receptor beta chains follows, all from one sample in a study of blood T cell repertoires in COVID-19. Profiling relied on immunoSEQ multiplex PCR, and the TCRdb table lists in-frame clones only, not all of them. The table has about 500,000 clones, around 90% seen once. Input material: peripheral blood. These receptors were obtained from a woman aged 45-60 years with COVID-19, enrolled during active disease. Each CDR3 is given with its conserved first and last residue. The D gene is left open where the match is weak. Not every row has a clone size; where given, it reads once, few, many or a size class.

once	TRBD2	TRBV19	TRBJ2-3	CASSPPYGLGAADTQYF	TGTGCCAGTAGTCCCCCCTACGGACTAGGAGCGGCAGATACGCAGTATTTT
.	.	TRBV20-1	TRBJ1-2	CSVGGPYGYTF	TGCAGTGTGGGGGGGCCCTACGGCTACACCTTC
.	.	TRBV7-7	TRBJ2-5	CASSLARGVQETQYF	TGTGCCAGCAGCTTAGCGCGGGGTGTACAAGAGACCCAGTACTTC
.	TRBD1	TRBV11-2	TRBJ1-4	CASSPFGTDGEKLFF	TGTGCCAGCAGCCCGTTCGGGACAGACGGGGAAAAACTGTTTTTT
.	.	TRBV18	TRBJ1-5	CASSPGGAVGNQPQHF	TGTGCCAGCTCACCGGGGGGGGCAGTCGGCAATCAGCCCCAGCATTTT
.	.	TRBV4-1	TRBJ1-5	CASSPRGGVSNQPQHF	TGCGCCAGCAGCCCGAGGGGGGGAGTTAGCAATCAGCCCCAGCATTTT
.	TRBD2	TRBV30	TRBJ2-3	CAWRGGSGGTDTQYF	TGTGCCTGGAGAGGGGGGAGCGGGGGGACAGATACGCAGTATTTT
few	.	TRBV6-1	TRBJ1-3	CASSEPSQGAGNTIYF	TGTGCCAGCAGTGAACCAAGTCAGGGCGCTGGAAACACCATATATTTT
.	.	TRBV7-8	TRBJ1-5	CASSRGSGGSYQPQHF	TGTGCCAGCAGCCGAGGGAGTGGAGGATCCTATCAGCCCCAGCATTTT
.	TRBD1	TRBV4-1	TRBJ1-1	CASSHYWVGDRGGPNTEAFF	TGCGCCAGCAGCCACTATTGGGTGGGCGACAGGGGGGGACCGAACACTGAAGCTTTCTTT
once	TRBD1	TRBV10-1	TRBJ2-7	CASSWGQSYEQYF	TGCGCCAGCAGCTGGGGACAGTCCTACGAGCAGTACTTC
.	.	TRBV5-1	TRBJ2-3	CASALGGARTDTQYF	TGCGCCAGCGCTCTTGGGGGGGCCCGCACAGATACGCAGTATTTT
.	.	TRBV10-3	TRBJ1-2	CAISDPGSVLHGYTF	TGTGCCATCAGTGATCCAGGTAGTGTGTTGCATGGCTACACCTTC
.	.	TRBV27	TRBJ2-3	CASRMGSGFSTDTQYF	TGTGCCAGCAGGATGGGCAGCGGGTTTAGCACAGATACGCAGTATTTT
.	TRBD1	TRBV6-5	TRBJ2-7	CASSYGTEQYEQYF	TGTGCCAGCAGTTACGGGACAGAGCAATACGAGCAGTACTTC
.	TRBD1	TRBV6-2/TRBV6-3	TRBJ1-2	CASSYFNTGTGSANGYTF	TGTGCCAGCAGTTACTTCAATACCGGGACAGGGAGCGCCAATGGCTACACCTTC
.	TRBD1	TRBV5-4	TRBJ1-2	CASSTLDRFGDYGYTF	TGTGCCAGCAGCACGTTGGACAGGTTTGGGGACTATGGCTACACCTTC
.	.	TRBV15	TRBJ2-7	CATSQDRAYEQYF	TGTGCCACCAGCCAGGACAGAGCCTACGAGCAGTACTTC
.	TRBD1	TRBV29-1	TRBJ1-1	CSVSTGAAEAFF	TGCAGCGTCTCCACAGGGGCGGCTGAAGCTTTCTTT
.	.	TRBV7-9	TRBJ1-1	CASSLAGEGMDFF	TGTGCCAGCAGCTTAGCAGGGGAAGGGATGGATTTCTTT
.	TRBD1	TRBV12-3/TRBV12-4	TRBJ1-4	CAGGTGLNEKLFF	TGTGCCGGGGGGACAGGTCTAAATGAAAAACTGTTTTTT
.	TRBD1	TRBV7-2	TRBJ1-2	CASSVYRDRGHGYTF	TGTGCCAGCAGCGTATACCGGGACAGGGGCCATGGCTACACCTTC
.	.	TRBV6-6	TRBJ1-1	CASSYFPGRRDTEAFF	TGTGCCAGCAGTTACTTTCCGGGACGGAGGGACACTGAAGCTTTCTTT
.	.	TRBV18	TRBJ1-4	CASSPLRGAFNEKLFF	TGTGCCAGCTCACCACTTCGTGGGGCCTTTAATGAAAAACTGTTTTTT
.	.	TRBV5-4	TRBJ1-1	CASSSWTRAPTEAFF	TGTGCCAGCAGCTCTTGGACGAGGGCTCCGACTGAAGCTTTCTTT
.	TRBD1	TRBV6-2/TRBV6-3	TRBJ1-5	CASSYTDRGNQPQHF	TGTGCCAGCAGTTACACTGACAGGGGGAATCAGCCCCAGCATTTT
.	.	TRBV6-6	TRBJ2-3	CASSPTGDTQYF	TGTGCCAGCAGCCCGACCGGGGATACGCAGTATTTT
.	TRBD1	TRBV30	TRBJ1-2	CAWSRGQSPYGYTF	TGTGCCTGGAGTAGGGGACAGAGCCCCTATGGCTACACCTTC
once	.	TRBV30	TRBJ2-3	CAWSPGQSNTDTQYF	TGTGCCTGGAGCCCCGGACAGTCTAACACAGATACGCAGTATTTT
once	TRBD1	TRBV15	TRBJ1-2	CATSRSGTGSLGYTF	TGTGCCACCAGCAGATCCGGGACAGGGTCCCTGGGCTACACCTTC
once	TRBD1	TRBV6-6	TRBJ1-6	CASSPDRDSPLHF	TGTGCCAGCAGTCCGGACAGGGATTCACCCCTCCACTTT
.	TRBD2	TRBV19	TRBJ2-5	CASSEASGGQETQYF	TGTGCCAGTAGCGAGGCTAGCGGGGGCCAAGAGACCCAGTACTTC